Listed here are 14 T cell receptor beta chains from one sample, sequenced in a study of CD8 T cells in ankylosing spondylitis. From the 5' RACE reads, TCRdb called clonotypes with MiXCR, one entry per CDR3 protein. The sample shows more than 650,000 distinct CDR3 sequences, approximately 12% of them seen only once. No antigen has been identified for these receptors. Study-level results: For ankylosing spondylitis blood, a TCR beta motif of seven to nine highly homologous variants appeared characteristic.

Sequencing was carried out using blood, either unsorted or a sorted T cell fraction (not recorded which). These receptors all stem from a male donor with ankylosing spondylitis.

A few counts support this clonotype. As DNA, the CDR3 is TGCGCCAGCAGCTTGTATCCAGGGGAGAACACTGAAGCTTTCTTT. Translated: CASSLYPGENTEAFF. The V gene is TRBV5-1, the J gene TRBJ1-1, with D tentatively TRBD1 (6 bases). From germline, CDR1 is SGHRS and CDR2 YFSETQ. The CDR3 loop spans 15 amino acids. V was cut by 1 base and J by 1 base, with 11 bases left in between.

This sequence joins TRBV7-9 and TRBJ1-1, with TRBD1 matching 9 bases. Germline V gene sequence: CDR1 SEHNR, CDR2 FQNEAQ (reference sequence). The junction had 11 bases not matched to a gene; V was cut back by 11 bases and J by 7 bases. The CDR3 covers 13 residues. The CDR3: CAGGTGLISEAFF. CDR3 in DNA: TGTGCCGGGGGGACAGGGCTGATTAGTGAAGCTTTCTTT.

This clonotype was found many times. The chain couples TRBV5-1 to TRBJ2-3, with D unresolved. V was cut by 3 bases and J by 2 bases, with 7 bases left in between. This CDR3 region has 13 residues. In germline, CDR1 is SGHRS, CDR2 YFSETQ. In nucleotides, the CDR3 is TGCGCCAGCAGCTATGGTCCCACAGATACGCAGTATTTT. Amino acid sequence: CASSYGPTDTQYF.

This clonotype was counted ten times or more. The V gene is TRBV5-1, the J gene TRBJ2-4, with D unresolved. The V gene's germline CDR1 is SGHRS and CDR2 YFSETQ. The CDR3 sequence is 13 residues long. Trimming took off 0 bases at V and 5 bases at J, with 6 bases between the two ends. The CDR3 is CASSLEAENIQYF. CDR3 DNA: TGCGCCAGCAGCTTGGAAGCAGAAAACATTCAGTACTTC.

The table lists this clonotype with many counts. The chain has TRBV5-1 and TRBJ2-4, with D tentatively TRBD1 or TRBD2 (6 bases each). The length of the CDR3 is 15 residues. CDR1 and CDR2 (germline): SGHRS, YFSETQ. Trimming stripped 0 bases from V and 9 bases from J, with 16 bases between. CDR3 region: CASSLVWGPGSIQYF. The CDR3 DNA is TGCGCCAGCAGCTTGGTTTGGGGGCCCGGGAGCATTCAGTACTTC.

Only a few counts were recorded for this clonotype. The V gene is TRBV20-1, the J gene TRBJ2-5; TRBD2 aligns across 12 bases. The V gene's germline CDR1 is DFQATT and CDR2 SNEGSKA (reference sequence). The V gene end was trimmed by 6 bases and the J gene end by 3 bases; junction bases not matched to a gene: 11. The CDR3 runs 16 residues. The CDR3 sequence: CSAPGLAGRVKETQYF. The CDR3 nucleotides are TGCAGTGCCCCTGGACTAGCGGGAAGAGTAAAAGAGACCCAGTACTTC.

The CDR3 nucleotides read TGTGCCACCAGCAATCAGAGGCAACAAGAGACCCAGTACTTC. It codes for CATSNQRQQETQYF. The chain carries TRBV15 and TRBJ2-5, with D unresolved. This CDR3 spans 14 amino acids. V lost 4 bases, J lost 2 bases, and 11 bases lay in between. CDR1 is LNHNV, CDR2 YYDKDF, per germline (reference sequence).

A few counts support this clonotype. V usage is TRBV7-2 and J usage is TRBJ2-3, with D possibly TRBD2 on 5 matching bases. Germline V gene data show CDR1 as SGHTA and CDR2 as FQGNSA. This CDR3 is built from 15 residues. Trimming stripped 5 bases from V and 2 bases from J, with 14 bases between. CDR3 nucleotide sequence: TGTGCCAGCAGCCTCCGGCAGACTATCACAGATACGCAGTATTTT. Translation gives CASSLRQTITDTQYF.

The table lists this clonotype with a few counts. The chain has TRBV30 and TRBJ2-7; TRBD1 is a possible D gene (6 bases). V was cut by 2 bases and J by 3 bases, with 14 bases left in between. Germline CDR1 reads GTSNPN; CDR2 reads SVGIG (reference sequence). The CDR3 runs 14 residues. In DNA form, the CDR3 reads TGTGCCTGGAGTTTCCCCCCAGGGGACTACGAGCAGTACTTC. The encoded protein is CAWSFPPGDYEQYF.

This rearrangement joins TRBV20-1 to TRBJ1-1; unclear D gene. V lost 0 bases, J lost 7 bases, and 9 bases lay in between. CDR3 length: 12 residues. Germline lookup yields CDR1 DFQATT and CDR2 SNEGSKA (reference sequence). CDR3 DNA sequence: TGCAGTGCTAGAGATCCTGGCGATGAAGCTTTCTTT. Its protein is CSARDPGDEAFF.

This clonotype showed up many times. This chain uses TRBV12-3 or TRBV12-4 with TRBJ1-4; D is unresolved. CDR3 length: 14 residues. Trimming took off 3 bases at V and 0 bases at J, with 5 bases between the two ends. CDR3 sequence (DNA): TGTGCCAGCAGTTTGGGTACAACTAATGAAAAACTGTTTTTT. Protein product: CASSLGTTNEKLFF.

The V call is TRBV15, the J call TRBJ2-7; perhaps TRBD1 as D (5 bases). Germline CDR1 LNHNV, CDR2 YYDKDF (reference sequence). V lost 1 base, J lost 6 bases, and 10 bases lay in between. The CDR3 extends over 13 amino acids. CDR3 DNA sequence: TGTGCCACCAGCAGAGGTAGGGGAAGCGAGCAGTACTTC. Its translation is CATSRGRGSEQYF.

This chain joins TRBV6-6 and TRBJ1-1; D is unresolved. With 6 bases removed from V and 8 bases from J, the gap between germline ends came to 13 bases. Germline-derived CDR1 and CDR2 are MNHNY and SVGAGI (reference sequence). CDR3 length equals 12 residues. The CDR3 here is CASRPWEREAFF. The DNA for the CDR3 is TGTGCCAGCAGGCCTTGGGAGAGGGAAGCTTTCTTT.

This rearrangement joins TRBV3-1 to TRBJ2-1; D perhaps matches TRBD2 (5 bases). Deletions cut 8 bases from V and 9 bases from J, with 17 bases between. CDR1 is LGHDT, CDR2 YNNKEL, per germline (reference sequence). CDR3 length: 13 residues. The CDR3 DNA reads as TGTGCCAGCGGGGAAGACCTTCGGGGTGAGCAGTTCTTC. Protein sequence: CASGEDLRGEQFF.